This record concerns one T cell receptor beta chain sequence. Per the germline V gene, CDR1 is SNHLY and CDR2 is FYNNEI. Trimming removed 7 bases from V and 5 bases from J; junction bases left unmatched: 5. This CDR3 is 13 amino acids long. This specimen comes from a study of blood T cell repertoires in COVID-19. Original methodology: Using reference gene primer amplification, nucleated cell counts were estimated. Profiling relied on immunoSEQ multiplex PCR, and the TCRdb table lists in-frame clones only, not all of them. V, J and clone size are taken as reported in that table, and D and trimming were inferred from the DNA itself. The table includes about 460,000 clones, about 88% detected once.

The sequenced material came from PBMCs or T cells enriched from blood (not recorded which). This chain joins TRBV2 and TRBJ1-1; 9 bases are shared with TRBD1. This sequence originates from a woman aged 55-70 years who had recovered from COVID-19. CDR3 loop: CASTAGTGTEAFF. In nucleotides, the CDR3 is TGTGCCAGCACCGCCGGGACAGGGACTGAAGCTTTCTTT.